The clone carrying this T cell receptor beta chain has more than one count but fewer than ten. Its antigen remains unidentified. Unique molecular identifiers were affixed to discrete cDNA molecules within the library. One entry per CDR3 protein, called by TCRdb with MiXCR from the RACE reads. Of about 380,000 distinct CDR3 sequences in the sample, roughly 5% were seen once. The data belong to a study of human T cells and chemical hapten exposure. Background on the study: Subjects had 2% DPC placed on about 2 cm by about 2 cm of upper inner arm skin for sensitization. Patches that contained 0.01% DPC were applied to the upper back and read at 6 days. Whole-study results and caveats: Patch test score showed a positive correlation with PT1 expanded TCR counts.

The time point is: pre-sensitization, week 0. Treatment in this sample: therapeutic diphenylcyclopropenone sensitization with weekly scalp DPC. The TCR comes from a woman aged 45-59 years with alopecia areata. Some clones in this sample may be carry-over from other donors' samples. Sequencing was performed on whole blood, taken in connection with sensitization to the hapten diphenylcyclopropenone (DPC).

CDR3 sequence reads: CASSIQVFTSGANVLTF. The CDR3 DNA reads TGTGCCAGCAGCATTCAGGTCTTTACCTCTGGGGCCAACGTCCTGACTTTC. The chain uses TRBV9 and TRBJ2-6; D gene unclear. The V end was cut by 4 bases, the J end by 0 bases, with 14 bases between. In germline, CDR1 is SGDLS, CDR2 YYNGEE. This CDR3 spans 17 amino acids.